What follows are 26 T cell receptor beta chains derived from one specimen sequenced in a study of T cells expressing NK-cell markers. Reanalyzing the 5' RACE reads, TCRdb keeps one entry per CDR3 protein, without DNA. The sample features fewer than 550,000 distinct CDR3 sequences, with under 1.5% in its top ten. Material: blood T cells: a sorted CD56 or NKG2C T cell subset, CD4+ or CD8+ T cells, or bulk PBMC T cells (not recorded which). These receptors originate from a woman aged 45-65 years in good health.

V usage is TRBV20-1 and J usage is TRBJ1-1; TCRdb's D call, TRBD1, is unchecked because there is no DNA. The germline V gene has CDR1 DFQATT and CDR2 SNEGSKA (reference sequence). The CDR3 is made up of 14 amino acids. CDR3 in amino acids: CSAGALRDGTEAFF.

The chain employs TRBV20-1 and TRBJ2-3; checking the TCRdb D call of TRBD1 is not possible without DNA. In germline, CDR1 is DFQATT, CDR2 SNEGSKA (reference sequence). The CDR3 is made up of 16 amino acids. This CDR3 reads CSAPPPGPESADTQYF.

J is TRBJ1-1 and V is TRBV6-1. The CDR3 spans 14 residues. From germline, CDR1 is MNHNS and CDR2 SASEGT. CDR3 amino acids: CASSHEEVNTEAFF.

This chain connects TRBV7-2 to TRBJ2-3; TCRdb's D call of TRBD1 is untestable without DNA. The CDR3 loop spans 15 amino acids. The germline V gene has CDR1 SGHTA and CDR2 FQGNSA. The CDR3 protein is CASSSTSAPSDTQYF.

V gene TRBV5-6 combines with J gene TRBJ1-1. This CDR3 is 13 amino acids long. CDR1 and CDR2 (germline): SGHDT, YYEEEE. CDR3 sequence: CASSLSTNTEAFF.

The V and J genes are TRBV12-3 or TRBV12-4 and TRBJ2-3; without DNA, the TCRdb call of TRBD2 cannot be checked. This CDR3 region has 15 residues. The CDR3 sequence: CASSSRGRDTDTQYF.

The V and J genes are TRBV10-2 and TRBJ2-1; TCRdb returns TRBD2, unconfirmable since there is no DNA. Germline CDR1 WSHSY, CDR2 SAAADI. The CDR3 is made up of 13 amino acids. The CDR3: CASGADAYNEQFF.

The V gene is TRBV5-1, the J gene TRBJ2-1; the TCRdb call, TRBD2, lacks DNA for checking. There are 16 residues in the CDR3. Germline CDR1 SGHRS, CDR2 YFSETQ. CDR3 sequence: CASSGGELAGLDEQFF.

The CDR3: CASTPSGSYGYTF. The J gene is TRBJ1-2, the V gene TRBV27. CDR1 is MNHEY and CDR2 is SMNVEV in the germline V gene (reference sequence). The CDR3 sequence is 13 residues long.

The chain carries TRBV27 and TRBJ2-7; TCRdb designates TRBD1, a call that cannot be tested without DNA. CDR3 length equals 16 residues. Germline lookup yields CDR1 MNHEY and CDR2 SMNVEV (reference sequence). Here the CDR3 reads CASSLDMGGLPYEQYF.

V usage is TRBV6-6 and J usage is TRBJ2-5; the TCRdb D gene call, TRBD1, has no DNA to confirm it. The CDR3 length is 13 residues. Germline lookup yields CDR1 MNHNY and CDR2 SVGAGI (reference sequence). This CDR3 is CASSTQGVETQYF.

The rearrangement uses TRBV12-3 or TRBV12-4 and TRBJ2-6. CDR3 length: 15 residues. CDR3 loop: CASSFSGTGANVLTF.

V and J are TRBV9 and TRBJ2-1; TCRdb outputs TRBD2, but without DNA this stays unchecked. From germline, CDR1 is SGDLS and CDR2 YYNGEE. The CDR3 has 16 amino acids. CDR3 region: CASSASGVAGVFEQFF.

The gene calls are TRBV18 and TRBJ2-3; no DNA is available, so the TRBD2 call from TCRdb remains unchecked. This CDR3 contains 17 residues. CDR1 is KGHSH, CDR2 LQKENI, per germline. The chain's CDR3 is CASSPPRTSGTTDTQYF.

The V and J genes are TRBV5-1 and TRBJ1-5. The CDR3 loop spans 15 amino acids. Per the germline V gene, CDR1 is SGHRS and CDR2 is YFSETQ. The CDR3 loop is CASSSDGTFNQPQHF.

The chain is built from TRBV12-3 or TRBV12-4 and TRBJ2-7; TCRdb's D call, TRBD1, is unchecked because there is no DNA. This CDR3 has 13 residues. The CDR3 reads CASRKVDRSEQYF.

V gene TRBV6-5 combines with J gene TRBJ2-1; TCRdb's assignment of TRBD2 cannot be checked, as there is no DNA. Germline V lookup: CDR1 MNHEY, CDR2 SVGAGI. The CDR3 runs 15 residues. The CDR3 reads CASSYRTSGHNEQFF.

The chain recombines TRBV5-1 with TRBJ2-1; TCRdb proposes TRBD2, but this gene call is untestable without DNA. The CDR3 consists of 16 residues. Per germline, CDR1 SGHRS and CDR2 YFSETQ. The CDR3 reads CASSPLAGGPGFEQFF.

This chain links TRBV6-4 with TRBJ2-1; TCRdb picks TRBD2, but there is no DNA to check that call. The germline gives CDR1 MRHNA, CDR2 SNTAGT. The CDR3 has 16 residues. This chain's CDR3 is CASSDGPGLAGGEQFF.

The rearrangement uses TRBV7-9 and TRBJ1-1; TCRdb's D call of TRBD1 is untestable without DNA. CDR1 is SEHNR and CDR2 is FQNEAQ in the germline V gene (reference sequence). The CDR3 loop spans 16 amino acids. The CDR3: CASSRGLGVVNTEAFF.

The CDR3 sequence: CATSRDGVQPQHF. The gene calls are TRBV15 and TRBJ1-5. Per the germline V gene, CDR1 is LNHNV and CDR2 is YYDKDF (reference sequence). This CDR3 comprises 13 residues. Together with reference TRBV15 and TRBJ1-5, the CDR3 gives the full variable domain: DAMVIQNPRYQVTQFGKPVTLSCSQTLNHNVMYWYQQKSSQAPKLLFHYYDKDFNNEADTPDNFQSRRPNTSFCFLDIRSPGLGDTAMYLCATSRDGVQPQHFGDGTRLSIL.

The V call is TRBV3-1, the J call TRBJ2-1. Germline CDR1 LGHDT, CDR2 YNNKEL (reference sequence). The CDR3 extends over 13 amino acids. CDR3: CASSQGTYNEQFF.

The V gene is TRBV2, the J gene TRBJ2-2; with no DNA, the TCRdb D assignment of TRBD1 cannot be verified. The CDR3 totals 15 residues. CDR1 SNHLY and CDR2 FYNNEI come from the germline V gene. The CDR3: CASRWGGVNTGELFF. Looking up the rest from reference TRBV2 and TRBJ2-2 gives the full variable domain: EPEVTQTPSHQVTQMGQEVILRCVPISNHLYFYWYRQILGQKVEFLVSFYNNEISEKSEIFDDQFSVERPDGSNFTLKIRSTKLEDSAMYFCASRWGGVNTGELFFGEGSRLTVL.

This rearrangement joins TRBV5-1 to TRBJ1-1; TCRdb picks TRBD1, but there is no DNA to check that call. The length of the CDR3 is 17 residues. Looked up from germline, CDR1 is SGHRS and CDR2 is YFSETQ. The CDR3 sequence is CASSLGMGVSGNTEAFF.

This sequence joins TRBV20-1 and TRBJ1-3; TCRdb's assignment of TRBD1 cannot be checked, as there is no DNA. The CDR3 contains 14 residues. In germline, CDR1 is DFQATT, CDR2 SNEGSKA (reference sequence). The CDR3 is CSARLTGARNTIYF.

The J gene is TRBJ1-1, the V gene TRBV5-6. This CDR3 spans 15 amino acids. Germline V CDR1 and CDR2: SGHDT, YYEEEE. CDR3 region: CASNWRSIMNTEAFF.